A single sample is the source of the 31 T cell receptor beta chains below, sequenced in a study of T cells in Graves' hyperthyroidism and ophthalmopathy. There were TCR beta CDR3 regions amplified from RNA transcripts. The HTBI set primed first-round TCR CDR3 RT-PCR. TCRdb fed the multiplex PCR reads into MiXCR, producing one record per CDR3 protein. Of about 840,000 distinct CDR3 sequences listed, 35% to 45% are singletons. The sample consisted of blood. Receptors were obtained from a man between 18 and 29 years old with Graves' hyperthyroidism.

This clonotype has a count of ten or more. The chain employs TRBV10-2 and TRBJ1-2, with unresolved D. The V end lost 0 bases, the J end lost 3 bases, and 8 bases lay between the germline ends. This CDR3 has 14 residues. The V gene's germline CDR1 is WSHSY and CDR2 SAAADI. CDR3 sequence (DNA): TGCGCCAGCAGTGAGTCGCCCTCAGACTATGGCTACACCTTC. It yields the protein CASSESPSDYGYTF.

At least ten counts were recorded for this clonotype. The J gene is TRBJ1-1, the V gene TRBV14; D not certain. The germline V and J ends were trimmed by 4 bases and 4 bases, with 16 bases remaining between them. Germline CDR1 reads SGHDN; CDR2 reads FVKESK. This CDR3 region has 15 residues. Written as DNA, the CDR3 is TGTGCCAGCAGCCCTCTTCAAAGGAGGAGCACTGAAGCTTTCTTT. It is translated as CASSPLQRRSTEAFF.

To note about this clonotype: At one end the junction does not follow the germline gene, possibly because of a read error. The V gene is TRBV9, the J gene TRBJ2-2, with TRBD2 identical over 9 bases. This CDR3 comprises 17 residues. Germline V lookup: CDR1 SGDLS, CDR2 YYNGEE. The CDR3 region has the DNA TGTGCCAGCAGCGTATTAGGAGCGGGAGGTTACACCTGGGAGCTGTTTTTT. Translation: CASSVLGAGGYTWELFF.

This clonotype was detected only once. A much larger clone differs by one base, so this may be a read error. The chain joins TRBV15 to TRBJ1-1; D gene uncertain. There are 14 residues in the CDR3. V lost 1 base, J lost 5 bases, and 11 bases lay in between. Per germline, CDR1 LNHNV and CDR2 YYDKDF (reference sequence). The CDR3 here is CATSRVCPATEAFF. CDR3 coding DNA: TGTGCCACCAGCAGAGTATGCCCGGCGACTGAAGCTTTCTTT.

This clonotype has more than one count but fewer than ten. This sequence joins TRBV7-2 and TRBJ2-7, with TRBD1 matching over 7 bases. V dropped 5 bases and J dropped 2; count of bases not matched to a gene: 6. Germline CDR1 and CDR2: SGHTA and FQGNSA. The CDR3 is 14 amino acids. CDR3 bases: TGTGCCAGCAGCCCCGACCAGGGGGCCTACGAGCAGTACTTC. Its translation is CASSPDQGAYEQYF.

The CDR3 loop reads CASSPPTGSTYEQYF. CDR3 nucleotide sequence: TGTGCCAGCAGCCCCCCCACCGGAAGTACCTACGAGCAGTACTTC. This chain uses TRBV7-9 with TRBJ2-7; D gene uncertain. Germline loops: CDR1 SEHNR, CDR2 FQNEAQ (reference sequence). Trimming took 5 bases from V and 2 from J, leaving 16 bases between them. This CDR3 comprises 15 residues. The full variable domain, completed using reference TRBV7-9 and TRBJ2-7, is DTGVSQNPRHKITKRGQNVTFRCDPISEHNRLYWYRQTLGQGPEFLTYFQNEAQLEKSRLLSDRFSAERPKGSFSTLEIQRTEQGDSAMYLCASSPPTGSTYEQYFGPGTRLTVT.

This clonotype was recorded at least ten times. The chain uses TRBV20-1 and TRBJ1-2; maybe TRBD1 (5 bases). The CDR3 has 10 amino acids. Trimming removed 5 bases at V and 7 bases at J, with 8 bases between. Germline assignment: CDR1 DFQATT and CDR2 SNEGSKA (reference sequence). The CDR3 sequence: CSARGAGYTF. The CDR3 coding sequence is TGCAGTGCTCGTGGGGCTGGCTACACCTTC.

This clonotype was seen a handful of times. The chain recombines TRBV2 with TRBJ2-7; no definite D call. With 2 bases removed from V and 4 bases from J, the gap between germline ends came to 9 bases. The CDR3 is made up of 13 amino acids. From germline, CDR1 is SNHLY and CDR2 FYNNEI. The CDR3 DNA follows: TGTGCCAGCAGTGAAAACGGTTTATACGAGCAGTACTTC. It codes for CASSENGLYEQYF. The whole variable domain, filled in from reference TRBV2 and TRBJ2-7, reads EPEVTQTPSHQVTQMGQEVILRCVPISNHLYFYWYRQILGQKVEFLVSFYNNEISEKSEIFDDQFSVERPDGSNFTLKIRSTKLEDSAMYFCASSENGLYEQYFGPGTRLTVT.

This clonotype came up a few times. The chain recombines TRBV5-1 with TRBJ2-5, with a tentative D call TRBD2 (5 bases). This CDR3 comprises 13 residues. CDR1 is SGHRS, CDR2 YFSETQ, per germline. Between the trimmed V and J ends, which lost 7 bases and 5 bases, there was a span of 15 bases. CDR3: CASRRLGGETQYF. The CDR3 DNA reads TGCGCCAGCCGGAGGTTGGGCGGTGAGACCCAGTACTTC. Full variable domain (missing parts from reference TRBV5-1 and TRBJ2-5): KAGVTQTPRYLIKTRGQQVTLSCSPISGHRSVSWYQQTPGQGLQFLFEYFSETQRNKGNFPGRFSGRQFSNSRSEMNVSTLELGDSALYLCASRRLGGETQYFGPGTRLLVL.

The CDR3 sequence: CASSGDSGGYGYTF. CDR3 coding DNA: TGTGCCAGCAGCGGGGATTCGGGCGGCTATGGCTACACCTTC. The chain combines TRBV5-5 with TRBJ1-2; D unclear. This CDR3 spans 14 amino acids. With 4 bases removed from V and 4 bases from J, the gap between germline ends came to 14 bases. Germline loops: CDR1 SGHKS, CDR2 YYEKEE (reference sequence).

The chain is built from TRBV10-3 and TRBJ1-1; D ambiguous. Germline V gene lookup returns CDR1 ENHRY and CDR2 SYGVKD. Trimming shortened V by 1 base and J by 0 bases, and 6 bases separated the two germline ends. There are 14 residues in the CDR3. CDR3 sequence (DNA): TGTGCCATCAGTGAGTACACAATGAACACTGAAGCTTTCTTT. This sequence encodes CAISEYTMNTEAFF.

The gene calls are TRBV20-1 and TRBJ2-7; D gene ambiguous. The CDR3 length is 14 residues. Looked up from germline, CDR1 is DFQATT and CDR2 is SNEGSKA (reference sequence). Trimming cost V 5 bases and J 0 bases, with 14 bases left between them. CDR3 in DNA: TGCAGTGCTCCCTTGACGGCGAGCTCCTACGAGCAGTACTTC. Protein product: CSAPLTASSYEQYF.

For this clonotype: A read error may be the cause here, since a much bigger clone is one base away. The chain joins TRBV7-3 to TRBJ2-5, with D possibly TRBD2 on 6 matching bases. The ends were cut back, 3 bases at V and 7 bases at J, with 15 bases in the middle. Germline loops: CDR1 SGHTA, CDR2 FQGTGA. The CDR3 totals 14 residues. CDR3 loop: CASSLPGAEGTQYF. The CDR3 DNA reads as TGTGCCAGCAGCTTGCCGGGAGCGGAAGGGACCCAGTACTTC.

This clonotype was recorded a few times. V and J are TRBV12-3 or TRBV12-4 and TRBJ1-1; D is possibly TRBD1 (5 bases). This CDR3 is built from 14 residues. V was cut by 3 bases and J by 5 bases, with 13 bases left in between. CDR3 DNA: TGTGCCAGCAGTTTCGTTTCAGGGAGGACTGAAGCTTTCTTT. It is translated as CASSFVSGRTEAFF.

The table lists this clonotype with many counts. V gene TRBV29-1 combines with J gene TRBJ2-5, with TRBD2 as a possible D gene (5 bases). The germline CDR1 and CDR2 sequences are SQVTM and ANQGSEA. V was pared by 6 bases and J by 5 bases, with 13 bases between. The CDR3 is 12 residues long. CDR3 sequence (DNA): TGCAGCGTCCCCCCCAGAGGGGAGACCCAGTACTTC. This encodes CSVPPRGETQYF.

This chain connects TRBV29-1 to TRBJ2-7; a possible D gene is TRBD1 (6 bases). The germline V gene has CDR1 SQVTM and CDR2 ANQGSEA. Trimming removed 6 bases at V and 0 bases at J, with 30 bases between. This CDR3 region has 19 residues. CDR3 in DNA: TGCAGCGTCAGTCCTCCCCCCGCCGGGACAAGGTCCCCCTCCTACGAGCAGTACTTC. This gives the protein CSVSPPPAGTRSPSYEQYF.

This clonotype was observed at least ten times. The chain uses TRBV29-1 and TRBJ2-6; the D gene is possibly TRBD1 (6 bases). Trimming pared 3 bases from V and 4 bases from J, leaving 10 bases between. CDR1 and CDR2 (germline): SQVTM, ANQGSEA. The CDR3 sequence is 14 residues long. The CDR3: CSVDAGVGANVLTF. The CDR3 region has the DNA TGCAGCGTTGACGCAGGGGTCGGGGCCAACGTCCTGACTTTC.

The V gene is TRBV10-3, the J gene TRBJ1-1; D is ambiguous. V lost 4 bases, J lost 10 bases, and 7 bases lay in between. This CDR3 has 10 residues. CDR1 is ENHRY, CDR2 SYGVKD, per germline. The CDR3 bases are TGTGCCATCAGTGCCGAAGGAGCTTTCTTT. Translating it yields CAISAEGAFF.

This clonotype is a singleton in its sample. This chain joins TRBV7-8 and TRBJ2-3, with a possible D match to TRBD1 (5 bases). V shed 1 base and J shed 4 bases, with 9 bases lying between them. CDR3 length equals 14 residues. In germline, CDR1 is SGHVS, CDR2 FQNEAQ. CDR3 in amino acids: CASSLERGSDTQYF. CDR3 in DNA: TGTGCCAGCAGCTTAGAAAGGGGCTCAGATACGCAGTATTTT. Looking up the rest from reference TRBV7-8 and TRBJ2-3 gives the full variable domain: GAGVSQSPRYKVAKRGQDVALRCDPISGHVSLFWYQQALGQGPEFLTYFQNEAQLDKSGLPSDRFFAERPEGSVSTLKIQRTQQEDSAVYLCASSLERGSDTQYFGPGTRLTVL.

This clonotype was seen a handful of times. V gene TRBV7-2 combines with J gene TRBJ2-7, with 7 bases fitting TRBD2. CDR1 is SGHTA, CDR2 FQGNSA, per germline. The CDR3 extends over 15 amino acids. Germline trimming cut 5 bases from V and 3 bases from J; bases unmatched to any gene: 10. The CDR3 bases are TGTGCCAGCAGCCCAAATGAGCTAGCGGTCTACGAGCAGTACTTC. Translation gives CASSPNELAVYEQYF. Variable domain in full (rest from reference TRBV7-2 and TRBJ2-7): GAGVSQSPSNKVTEKGKDVELRCDPISGHTALYWYRQSLGQGLEFLIYFQGNSAPDKSGLPSDRFSAERTGGSVSTLTIQRTQQEDSAVYLCASSPNELAVYEQYFGPGTRLTVT.

The V call is TRBV7-9, the J call TRBJ1-2; 7 bases line up with TRBD1. Germline trimming cut 3 bases from V and 3 bases from J; bases unmatched to any gene: 10. The CDR3 sequence is 16 residues long. Germline-derived CDR1 and CDR2 are SEHNR and FQNEAQ (reference sequence). The CDR3 region is CASSLSAGGYDYGYTF. CDR3 nucleotide sequence: TGTGCCAGCAGCTTGTCGGCAGGGGGGTATGACTATGGCTACACCTTC. The full variable domain, its missing parts supplied by reference TRBV7-9 and TRBJ1-2, is DTGVSQNPRHKITKRGQNVTFRCDPISEHNRLYWYRQTLGQGPEFLTYFQNEAQLEKSRLLSDRFSAERPKGSFSTLEIQRTEQGDSAMYLCASSLSAGGYDYGYTFGSGTRLTVV.

The chain combines TRBV6-5 with TRBJ1-4; D is unclear. Germline V gives CDR1 MNHEY, CDR2 SVGAGI. V lost 4 bases and J lost 5, with 11 bases in between. The CDR3 extends over 14 amino acids. The CDR3 sequence is CASSSTELNEKLFF. The CDR3 DNA is TGTGCCAGCAGTTCCACAGAGCTGAATGAAAAACTGTTTTTT.

In this sample, this clonotype turned up many times. The gene calls are TRBV7-2 and TRBJ1-6; D might be TRBD1 (6 bases). V was trimmed by 1 base and J by 0 bases, leaving 10 bases between them. Germline V CDR1 and CDR2: SGHTA, FQGNSA. The CDR3 has 17 amino acids. DNA for the CDR3: TGTGCCAGCAGCTTAGGCGGACAGAGCTCCTATAATTCACCCCTCCACTTT. Translating gives CASSLGGQSSYNSPLHF.

This rearrangement joins TRBV6-1 to TRBJ1-3; no clear D gene. This CDR3 is built from 14 residues. Trimming removed 7 bases at V and 2 bases at J, with 12 bases between. CDR1 is MNHNS and CDR2 is SASEGT in the germline V gene. Here the CDR3 DNA reads TGTGCCAGCAACCCGGACTGGGCTGGAAACACCATATATTTT. This encodes CASNPDWAGNTIYF.

In this sample, this clonotype turned up once. The chain combines TRBV2 with TRBJ2-5; TRBD2 might be the D (6 bases). The CDR3 consists of 14 residues. V was trimmed by 7 bases and J by 5 bases, leaving 17 bases between them. CDR1 and CDR2 from the germline V gene are SNHLY and FYNNEI. The CDR3 bases are TGTGCCAGCAATATAGGGGCGGGGCGCGAGACCCAGTACTTC. This gives the protein CASNIGAGRETQYF. Together with reference TRBV2 and TRBJ2-5, the CDR3 gives the full variable domain: EPEVTQTPSHQVTQMGQEVILRCVPISNHLYFYWYRQILGQKVEFLVSFYNNEISEKSEIFDDQFSVERPDGSNFTLKIRSTKLEDSAMYFCASNIGAGRETQYFGPGTRLLVL.

The chain couples TRBV6-1 to TRBJ2-2; D not certain. Germline assignment: CDR1 MNHNS and CDR2 SASEGT. There are 14 residues in the CDR3. Between the trimmed V and J ends, which lost 5 bases and 8 bases, there was a span of 15 bases. CDR3 sequence: CASSPSRSHGELFF. For the CDR3, the DNA is TGTGCCAGCAGTCCTTCCAGGAGTCATGGGGAGCTGTTTTTT.

This clonotype has a handful of counts. The junction does not match germline at one end; this may be a read error. This chain joins TRBV7-7 and TRBJ2-2; 8 bases match TRBD2. From germline, CDR1 is SSHAT and CDR2 FNYEAQ (reference sequence). The CDR3 contains 16 residues. The CDR3 protein is CASSATAGVSTGELFF. The CDR3 DNA sequence: TGTGCTAGCAGCGCGACAGCGGGAGTTAGCACCGGGGAGCTGTTTTTT.

This clonotype has just a few counts. This sequence joins TRBV9 and TRBJ1-4, with 10 bases fitting TRBD1. The CDR3 sequence is 15 residues long. Per the germline V gene, CDR1 is SGDLS and CDR2 is YYNGEE. With V trimmed by 3 bases and J by 3 bases, 2 bases remained unmatched. CDR3 sequence (DNA): TGTGCCAGCAGCGCTGGGACAGGGGCTAATGAAAAACTGTTTTTT. This translates into CASSAGTGANEKLFF.

The chain combines TRBV7-2 with TRBJ1-2; no clear D gene. V lost 5 bases and J lost 6, with 16 bases in between. The CDR3 covers 14 residues. Germline loops: CDR1 SGHTA, CDR2 FQGNSA. DNA of the CDR3: TGTGCCAGCAGCCAGACCTTGATCCGGAATGGCTACACCTTC. Its translation is CASSQTLIRNGYTF.

The chain couples TRBV12-3 or TRBV12-4 to TRBJ1-2, with 10 bases identical to TRBD1. The CDR3 is 14 residues long. V lost 10 bases and J lost 0; bases outside the gene matches: 5. CDR3 nucleotide sequence: TGTGCCATCTCAGGACAGGGGGCTAACTATGGCTACACCTTC. Translated: CAISGQGANYGYTF.

The rearrangement uses TRBV20-1 and TRBJ2-5; TRBD1 agrees at 7 bases. CDR3 size: 15 residues. Per germline, CDR1 DFQATT and CDR2 SNEGSKA (reference sequence). The J segment lost 5 bases and the V segment lost 6 bases, leaving 15 bases of the junction unmatched. The CDR3 coding sequence is TGCAGTGCCAACGATAGGGACAGCCCAGCGGAGACCCAGTACTTC. Its translation is CSANDRDSPAETQYF.